Listed below are T cell receptor beta chains from one sample, sequenced in a study of blood T cell repertoires in COVID-19. Assay used: immunoSEQ multiplex PCR; TCRdb lists only in-frame clones, some missing. The sample consists of under 200,000 clones, under 85% of them appearing once. Sequencing input: peripheral blood. The receptors come from a woman older than 75 with acute or convalescent COVID-19. CDR3s include the opening cysteine and the closing phenylalanine or tryptophan. The order of the fields is clone size, CDR3 length, V gene, J gene, D gene, CDR3 DNA, CDR3 protein. D genes are given only for firm matches. For some rows the clone size is stated as once, few or many, or as a class when expanded; others skip it.

>.|15|TRBV7-2|TRBJ2-2|.
TGTGCCAGCAGCTTAGGTGGTAGCGTCCCCGGGGAGCTGTTTTTT
CASSLGGSVPGELFF
>.|15|TRBV5-4|TRBJ1-2|TRBD1
TGTGCCAGCAGCTCACGGACAGGGGGCAACTATGGCTACACCTTC
CASSSRTGGNYGYTF
>.|12|TRBV5-1|TRBJ2-5|.
TGCGCCAGCAGCTTCCCGACAGAGGCCCAGTACTTC
CASSFPTEAQYF
>.|15|TRBV19|TRBJ1-5|.
TGTGCCAGTAGTAACACAGGTGGGAGCAATCAGCCCCAGCATTTT
CASSNTGGSNQPQHF
>.|14|TRBV6-5|TRBJ1-1|.
TGTGCCAGCAGCTCCCTCGCAGAGAACACTGAAGCTTTCTTT
CASSSLAENTEAFF
>.|15|TRBV7-9|TRBJ2-7|TRBD1
TGTGCCAGCAGCCAGCCAGGGGGCAAACGTTACGAGCAGTACTTC
CASSQPGGKRYEQYF
>.|14|TRBV7-9|TRBJ1-4|.
TGTGCCAGCAGCTTATATGAGGTTCGGGAAAAACTGTTTTTT
CASSLYEVREKLFF
>.|12|TRBV20-1|TRBJ2-5|.
TGCAGTGCTAGTTCAGGGTCCGAGACCCAGTACTTC
CSASSGSETQYF
>few|16|TRBV11-2|TRBJ1-3|.
TGTGCCAGCAGCTTGGCAGGGGCCCTCTCTGGAAACACCATATATTTT
CASSLAGALSGNTIYF
>.|15|TRBV23-1|TRBJ1-6|.
TGCGCCAGCAGTCAAGGAACGGGGGGCAGGTCACCCCTCCACTTT
CASSQGTGGRSPLHF
>.|15|TRBV19|TRBJ1-2|TRBD1
TGTGCCAGTAGCCCGGACAGGGGATCTAACTATGGCTACACCTTC
CASSPDRGSNYGYTF
>.|14|TRBV2|TRBJ1-1|TRBD1
TGTGCCAGCAGTGAAGGACAGGGGAACACTGAAGCTTTCTTT
CASSEGQGNTEAFF
>.|14|TRBV19|TRBJ2-5|.
TGTGCCAGTAGTATAGTAGCGGAACAAGAGACCCAGTACTTC
CASSIVAEQETQYF
>once|15|TRBV5-1|TRBJ2-2|.
TGCGCCAGCATGATTGGGCAGGCGAACACCGGGGAGCTGTTTTTT
CASMIGQANTGELFF
>.|17|TRBV27|TRBJ2-1|TRBD1
TGTGCCAGCAGTTTGTTGTTTGGACAGGGGAATGACAATGAGCAGTTCTTC
CASSLLFGQGNDNEQFF
>.|14|TRBV11-2|TRBJ2-5|TRBD1
TGTGCCAGCAGCACCGGGACAGGAGACGAGACCCAGTACTTC
CASSTGTGDETQYF
>.|16|TRBV5-4|TRBJ2-7|.
TGTGCCAGCAGCTTGGTCGGCGGGGGCTTGGGTTACGAGCAGTACTTC
CASSLVGGGLGYEQYF
>.|16|TRBV7-9|TRBJ2-2|TRBD1
TGTGCCAGCAGCCCCTCGGGACAGGGTAATACCGGGGAGCTGTTTTTT
CASSPSGQGNTGELFF
>.|14|TRBV6-5|TRBJ1-3|.
TGTGCCAGCAGCCTGCGGGGGCCGGGAAACACCATATATTTT
CASSLRGPGNTIYF
>.|13|TRBV19|TRBJ1-5|.
TGTGCCAGTGCGGCGGCGATTAATCAGCCCCAGCATTTT
CASAAAINQPQHF
>.|15|TRBV5-6|TRBJ1-4|.
TGTGCCAGCAGCTTGGCTCTAGCAACTAATGAAAAACTGTTTTTT
CASSLALATNEKLFF
>.|13|TRBV18|TRBJ1-5|TRBD1
TGTGCCAGCTCACTACAGGGGGGTCAGCCCCAGCATTTT
CASSLQGGQPQHF
>.|17|TRBV3-1/TRBV3-2|TRBJ1-2|.
TGTGCCAGCAGCCAAGATGTCTCCCGCGCAGGGAGGGATGGCTACACCTTC
CASSQDVSRAGRDGYTF
>.|15|TRBV9|TRBJ2-1|.
TGTGCCAGCAGCGAGGGACAAAGCTCCTACAATGAGCAGTTCTTC
CASSEGQSSYNEQFF
>.|13|TRBV11-2|TRBJ1-1|TRBD1
TGTGCCAGCAGCCCGCTGACAGGGATTGAAGCTTTCTTT
CASSPLTGIEAFF
>.|13|TRBV5-4|TRBJ1-2|.
TGTGCCAGCAGCTTGGGGGGGACATCCGATCGCACCTTC
CASSLGGTSDRTF